This TCR beta chain was identified in a study of T cell responses to AZD1222 COVID-19 vaccine. Findings and caveats of the study: Spike as a whole was targeted by vaccine-associated CD4 TCRs, dominant at 160-218 and 743-854. Nearly half of unique spike-specific TCRs reportedly avoided B.1.351 and B.1.1.7 mutated regions. There were mostly white British donors and more females than males, and clonal diversity was possibly underestimated.

The protocol was immunoSEQ multiplex PCR, while the TCRdb copy is restricted to in-frame clones and leaves out a portion. The profile shows over 130,000 clones, roughly 91% of them singletons. Germline CDR1 is LNHDA and CDR2 is SQIVND (reference sequence). The CDR3 loop spans 12 amino acids. The V and J ends lost 7 bases and 3 bases respectively, with 9 bases between them. Concerning this clone itself: Its cognate antigen is unknown.

This chain links TRBV19 with TRBJ1-2; tentatively, D is TRBD1 (5 bases). The sequencing here drew on peripheral blood, taken on day 0 of AZD1222 vaccination. This TCR derives from an adult in good health. The CDR3 bases are TGTGCCAGTACCTGGGGCGACTATGGCTACACCTTC. Translated, it gives CASTWGDYGYTF. The full variable domain, in which reference TRBV19 and TRBJ1-2 provide the parts outside the CDR3, is DGGITQSPKYLFRKEGQNVTLSCEQNLNHDAMYWYRQDPGQGLRLIYYSQIVNDFQKGDIAEGYSVSREKKESFPLTVTSAQKNPTAFYLCASTWGDYGYTFGSGTRLTVV.